This TCR beta chain was sequenced for a study of T cells in Graves' hyperthyroidism and ophthalmopathy. General study points: Most thyroid-expanded clonotypes above 0.001 were also found in blood. Ophthalmopathy cases were set apart from stable hyperthyroidism by a 13 V-J model. Ophthalmopathy prediction by the model preceded onset by a median approximately six months.

From germline, CDR1 is LNHNV and CDR2 YYDKDF (reference sequence). This CDR3 comprises 16 residues. Trimming took 3 bases from V and 0 from J, leaving 12 bases between them. Amplification yielded TCR beta CDR3 regions, with RNA transcripts as the source. An initial round of RT-PCR targeting the TCR CDR3 relied on the HTBI primer set. Each CDR3 protein is one row after TCRdb ran MiXCR on the multiplex PCR reads. The sample carries a few hundred thousand distinct CDR3 sequences, 15% to 20% recorded once. This clonotype showed up many times. As yet, its antigen is unknown. From more than 9.5 ml of fresh peripheral blood, PBMCs were isolated.

This receptor was obtained from a woman between 40 and 55 years old with Graves' ophthalmopathy. The specimen was blood. V usage is TRBV15 and J usage is TRBJ2-4; tentatively, D is TRBD1 (6 bases). CDR3 bases: TGTGCCACCAGCAGCCGGGACACCCTAGCCAAAAACATTCAGTACTTC. This gives the protein CATSSRDTLAKNIQYF.